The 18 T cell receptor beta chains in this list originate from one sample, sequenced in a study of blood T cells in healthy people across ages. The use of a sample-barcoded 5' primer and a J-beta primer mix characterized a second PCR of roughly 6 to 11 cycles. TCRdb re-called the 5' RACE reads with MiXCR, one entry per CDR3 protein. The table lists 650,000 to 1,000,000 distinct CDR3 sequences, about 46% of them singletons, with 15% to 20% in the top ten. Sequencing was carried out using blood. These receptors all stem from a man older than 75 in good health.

CDR3 nucleotides: TGCAGCGTCCCTCTAACCGGGGATGAAAAACTGTTTTTT. This gives the protein CSVPLTGDEKLFF. The chain employs TRBV29-1 and TRBJ1-4; no clear D gene. CDR1 is SQVTM, CDR2 ANQGSEA, per germline. Trimming removed 6 bases from V and 6 bases from J, with 14 bases in between. The CDR3 has 13 amino acids.

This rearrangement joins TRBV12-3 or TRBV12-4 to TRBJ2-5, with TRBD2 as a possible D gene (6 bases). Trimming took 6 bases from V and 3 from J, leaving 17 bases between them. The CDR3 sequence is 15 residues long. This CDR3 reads CASSRVSGAEETQYF. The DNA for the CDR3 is TGTGCCAGCAGCCGTGTGTCGGGAGCCGAAGAGACCCAGTACTTC.

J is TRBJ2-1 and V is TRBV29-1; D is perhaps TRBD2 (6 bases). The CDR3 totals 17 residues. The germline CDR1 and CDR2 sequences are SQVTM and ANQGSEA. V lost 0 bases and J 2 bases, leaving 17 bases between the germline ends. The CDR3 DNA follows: TGCAGCGTTGAAGATCGGGACTCCCCTCTACCCTACAATGAGCAGTTCTTC. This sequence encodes CSVEDRDSPLPYNEQFF.

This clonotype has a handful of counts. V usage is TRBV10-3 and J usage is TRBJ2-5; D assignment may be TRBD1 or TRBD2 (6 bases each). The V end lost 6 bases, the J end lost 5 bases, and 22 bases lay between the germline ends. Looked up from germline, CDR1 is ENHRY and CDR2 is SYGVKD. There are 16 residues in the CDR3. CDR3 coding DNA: TGTGCCATCAGCCCGAGTCGGGGGCCAGGGGAGGAGACCCAGTACTTC. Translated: CAISPSRGPGEETQYF.

For the CDR3, the DNA is TGTGCCAGCAGTCGACAGGGCCGGCATGGCTACACCTTC. Translation gives CASSRQGRHGYTF. The rearrangement uses TRBV25-1 and TRBJ1-2; 7 bases are shared with TRBD1. The V gene's germline CDR1 is MGHDK and CDR2 SYGVNS. The junction had 6 bases not matched to a gene; V was cut back by 5 bases and J by 6 bases. The CDR3 is 13 residues long.

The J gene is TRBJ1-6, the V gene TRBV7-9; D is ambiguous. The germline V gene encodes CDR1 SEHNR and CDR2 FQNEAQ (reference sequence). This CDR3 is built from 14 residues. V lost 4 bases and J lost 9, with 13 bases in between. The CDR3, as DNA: TGTGCCAGCAGCTCCCAGGCGGGGAGTTCACCCCTCCACTTT. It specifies CASSSQAGSSPLHF.

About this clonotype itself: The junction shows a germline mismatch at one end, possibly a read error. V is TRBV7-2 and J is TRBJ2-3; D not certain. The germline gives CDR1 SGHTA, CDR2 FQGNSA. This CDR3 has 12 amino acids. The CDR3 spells CAGSLLTDTQYF. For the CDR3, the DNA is TGTGCCGGCAGCCTCCTCACAGATACGCAGTATTTT.

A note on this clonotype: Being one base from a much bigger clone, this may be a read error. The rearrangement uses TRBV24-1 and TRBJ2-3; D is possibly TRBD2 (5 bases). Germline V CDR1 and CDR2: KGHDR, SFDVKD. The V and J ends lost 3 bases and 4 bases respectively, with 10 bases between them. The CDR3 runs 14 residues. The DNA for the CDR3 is TGTGCCACCAGTGATATGCGGGTAGCAGATACGCAGTATTTT. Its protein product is CATSDMRVADTQYF.

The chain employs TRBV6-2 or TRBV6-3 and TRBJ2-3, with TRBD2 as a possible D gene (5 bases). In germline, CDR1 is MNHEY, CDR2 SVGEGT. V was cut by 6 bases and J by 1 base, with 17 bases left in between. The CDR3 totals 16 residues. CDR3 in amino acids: CASREDLGIGTDTQYF. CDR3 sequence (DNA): TGTGCCAGCAGAGAGGACTTGGGGATCGGCACAGATACGCAGTATTTT.

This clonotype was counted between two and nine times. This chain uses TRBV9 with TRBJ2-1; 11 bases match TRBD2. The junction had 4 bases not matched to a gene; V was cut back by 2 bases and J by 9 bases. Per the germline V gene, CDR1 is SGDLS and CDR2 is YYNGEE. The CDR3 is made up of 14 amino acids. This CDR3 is CASSVGTSGGEQFF. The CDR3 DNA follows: TGTGCCAGCAGCGTCGGGACTAGCGGTGGTGAGCAGTTCTTC.

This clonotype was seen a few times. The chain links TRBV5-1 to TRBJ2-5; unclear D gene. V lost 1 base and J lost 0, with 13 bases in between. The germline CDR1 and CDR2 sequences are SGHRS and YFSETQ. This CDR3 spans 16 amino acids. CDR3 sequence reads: CASSLRIDTYQETQYF. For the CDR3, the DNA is TGCGCCAGCAGCTTGAGGATAGATACCTACCAAGAGACCCAGTACTTC.

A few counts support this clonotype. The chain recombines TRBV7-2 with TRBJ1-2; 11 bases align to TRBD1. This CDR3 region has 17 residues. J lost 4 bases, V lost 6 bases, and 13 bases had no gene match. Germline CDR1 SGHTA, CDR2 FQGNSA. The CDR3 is CASSSDRGLVEAYGYTF. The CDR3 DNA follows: TGTGCCAGCAGTTCGGACAGGGGGCTAGTCGAGGCCTATGGCTACACCTTC.

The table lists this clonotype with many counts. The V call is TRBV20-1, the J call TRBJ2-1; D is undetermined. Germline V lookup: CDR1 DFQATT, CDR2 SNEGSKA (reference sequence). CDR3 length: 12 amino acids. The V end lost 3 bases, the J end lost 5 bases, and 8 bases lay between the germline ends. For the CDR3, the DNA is TGCAGTGCTAGTAGGGTCGACAATGAGCAGTTCTTC. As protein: CSASRVDNEQFF.

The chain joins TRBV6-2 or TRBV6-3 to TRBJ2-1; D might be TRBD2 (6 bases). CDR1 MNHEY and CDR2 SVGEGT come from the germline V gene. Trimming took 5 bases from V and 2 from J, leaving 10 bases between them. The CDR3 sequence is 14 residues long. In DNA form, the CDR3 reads TGTGCCAGCAGTGGAGGGAACGCCTACAATGAGCAGTTCTTC. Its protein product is CASSGGNAYNEQFF.

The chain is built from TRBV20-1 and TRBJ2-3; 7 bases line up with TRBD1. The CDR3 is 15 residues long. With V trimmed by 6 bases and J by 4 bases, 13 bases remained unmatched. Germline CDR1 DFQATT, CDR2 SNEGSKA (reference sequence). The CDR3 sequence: CSAKTGTNSADTQYF. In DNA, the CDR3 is TGCAGTGCAAAGACAGGGACAAACTCCGCAGATACGCAGTATTTT.

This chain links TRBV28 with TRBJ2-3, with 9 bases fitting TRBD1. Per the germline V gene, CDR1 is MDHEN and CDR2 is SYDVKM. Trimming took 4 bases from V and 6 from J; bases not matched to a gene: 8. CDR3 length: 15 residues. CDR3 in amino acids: CASSSGTGIADTQYF. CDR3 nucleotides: TGTGCCAGCAGTTCTGGGACAGGGATTGCGGATACGCAGTATTTT. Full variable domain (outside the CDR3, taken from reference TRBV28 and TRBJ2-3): DVKVTQSSRYLVKRTGEKVFLECVQDMDHENMFWYRQDPGLGLRLIYFSYDVKMKEKGDIPEGYSVSREKKERFSLILESASTNQTSMYLCASSSGTGIADTQYFGPGTRLTVL.

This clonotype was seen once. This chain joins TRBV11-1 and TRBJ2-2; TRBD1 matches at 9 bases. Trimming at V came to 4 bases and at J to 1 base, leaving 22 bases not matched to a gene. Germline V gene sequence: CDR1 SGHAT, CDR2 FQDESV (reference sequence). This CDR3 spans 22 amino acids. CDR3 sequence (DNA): TGTGCCAGCAGCTCCATAAGGTCTCGGACAGGGGTCCTCGTAGTGAACACCGGGGAGCTGTTTTTT. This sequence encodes CASSSIRSRTGVLVVNTGELFF.

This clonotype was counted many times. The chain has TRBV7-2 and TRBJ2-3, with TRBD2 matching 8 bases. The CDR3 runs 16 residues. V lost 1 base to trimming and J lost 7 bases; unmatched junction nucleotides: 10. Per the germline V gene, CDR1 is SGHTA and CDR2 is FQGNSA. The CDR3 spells CASSLVLAGSTNTQYF. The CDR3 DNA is TGTGCCAGCAGCTTAGTGCTAGCGGGCTCTACGAATACGCAGTATTTT.